The clone carrying this T cell receptor (beta chain) occurred a few times. The antigen remains unidentified. This sample stems from a study of post-analysis software for immune sequencing data. Germline assignment: CDR1 SGHDT and CDR2 YYEEEE. Trimming cost V 1 base and J 5 bases; bases outside gene matches: 7. The CDR3 runs 16 residues. Prepared TCR beta cDNA libraries contained unique molecular identifiers. From the PCR reads, TCRdb called clonotypes with MiXCR, one entry per CDR3 protein. Of 500,000 to 600,000 distinct CDR3 sequences in the sample, roughly 40% were seen once. Overall study results and limits: With TRBV5-6, TRBV5-1 and TRBV20-1 included, about five TRBV segments were more frequent in patients than in controls.

V gene TRBV5-6 combines with J gene TRBJ2-1, with TRBD2 identical over 9 bases. This TCR was recovered from a girl aged 5-17 years with multiple sclerosis. The sequenced material came from blood. CDR3 loop: CASSLYALAGHNEQFF. The CDR3 DNA is TGTGCCAGCAGCTTGTACGCTCTAGCGGGGCACAATGAGCAGTTCTTC.